This TCR beta chain came from a study of control samples from healthy donors and cancer patients. CDR3 size: 16 residues. Germline values: CDR1 SGHTS, CDR2 YDEGEE. The V end was cut by 5 bases, the J end by 4 bases, with 19 bases between. The method was immunoSEQ multiplex PCR; TCRdb's version includes in-frame clones alone and lacks a portion of them. The sample has about 86,000 clones; roughly nine tenths are singletons. Material: PBMCs. The source is a woman aged 50 to 65 with colorectal cancer. The V gene is TRBV5-8, the J gene TRBJ1-3; tentatively, D is TRBD1 (6 bases). In DNA form, the CDR3 reads TGTGCCAGCAGTTGGCGGGGACACTCGTCCGGAAACACCATATATTTT. Translation gives CASSWRGHSSGNTIYF. Looking up the rest from reference TRBV5-8 and TRBJ1-3 gives the full variable domain: EAGVTQSPTHLIKTRGQQATLRCSPISGHTSVYWYQQALGLGLQFLLWYDEGEERNRGNFPPRFSGRQFPNYSSELNVNALELEDSALYLCASSWRGHSSGNTIYFGEGSWLTVV.